These 23 T cell receptor beta chains came from one sample sequenced in a study of lymphopenia after photon versus proton radiotherapy. TCRdb keeps only in-frame clones here, not all; method: immunoSEQ multiplex PCR. The sample carries 65,000 or so clones, approximately 86% recorded once. This material consisted of peripheral blood, taken from a patient treated with proton-based radiotherapy. The receptor set was obtained from a man at least 80 years old with esophageal cancer.

The chain has TRBV30 and TRBJ1-4; unclear D gene. The germline V gene has CDR1 GTSNPN and CDR2 SVGIG (reference sequence). V was shortened by 0 bases and J by 0 bases, with 11 bases between the two germline ends. The CDR3 length is 16 residues. The CDR3 protein is CAWSVGGTATNEKLFF. The DNA for the CDR3 is TGTGCCTGGAGTGTAGGCGGAACTGCAACTAATGAAAAACTGTTTTTT.

Details on this clone: Here the CDR3 omits its conserved ending phenylalanine or tryptophan, so a read error is the likely source. This chain connects TRBV11-2 to TRBJ1-3; D is unclear. This CDR3 is 14 amino acids long. Trimming removed 6 bases from V and 0 bases from J, with 9 bases in between. Germline V CDR1 and CDR2: SGHAT, FQNNGV. The CDR3: CASSPLSSGNTIYS. CDR3 in DNA: TGTGCCAGCAGTCCTTTGTCCTCTGGAAACACCATATATTCT.

The chain employs TRBV4-3 and TRBJ2-3; tentative D call: TRBD1 (5 bases). CDR1 LGHNA and CDR2 YSLEER come from the germline V gene. Trimming shortened V by 0 bases and J by 1 base, and 11 bases separated the two germline ends. The CDR3 totals 16 residues. CDR3 nucleotide sequence: TGCGCCAGCAGCCAAGAACTTAGGGGTGGCACAGATACGCAGTATTTT. Its protein is CASSQELRGGTDTQYF.

This clone was counted a single time. DNA for the CDR3: TGTGCCAGCAGTTACTCTTCAGGGGTCACTGAAGCTTTCTTT. As protein: CASSYSSGVTEAFF. This sequence joins TRBV6-5 and TRBJ1-1; weak D call: TRBD1 (6 bases). Germline V gene lookup returns CDR1 MNHEY and CDR2 SVGAGI. V was clipped by 0 bases and J by 4 bases, with 9 bases between them. This CDR3 contains 14 residues.

This chain uses TRBV18 with TRBJ1-3; D might be TRBD1 (5 bases). The CDR3 extends over 15 amino acids. V was cut by 3 bases and J by 4 bases, with 13 bases left in between. The germline gives CDR1 KGHSH, CDR2 LQKENI. For the CDR3, the DNA is TGTGCCAGCTCACCGGCCGGGACGGGAGGAAACACCATATATTTT. It encodes CASSPAGTGGNTIYF.

The J gene is TRBJ2-3, the V gene TRBV2; TRBD2 aligns across 14 bases. This CDR3 is 16 amino acids long. After removal of 5 bases from V and 5 bases from J, the junction contained 6 bases not matched to a gene. CDR1 and CDR2 (germline): SNHLY, FYNNEI. CDR3 region: CASSPGLAGGGDTQYF. The CDR3 region has the DNA TGTGCCAGCAGTCCTGGACTAGCGGGGGGCGGAGATACGCAGTATTTT.

V usage is TRBV4-3 and J usage is TRBJ1-2; D ambiguous. Germline V gives CDR1 LGHNA, CDR2 YSLEER. The CDR3 extends over 14 amino acids. With 0 bases removed from V and 0 bases from J, the gap between germline ends came to 5 bases. The CDR3 nucleotides read TGCGCCAGCAGCCAAGATGGTTCTAACTATGGCTACACCTTC. It translates to CASSQDGSNYGYTF.

The rearrangement links TRBV7-2 to TRBJ2-5; 9 bases line up with TRBD1. CDR1 and CDR2 (germline): SGHTA, FQGNSA. The ends lost 5 bases at V and 2 bases at J; junction bases unmatched: 6. This CDR3 region has 15 residues. CDR3 nucleotides: TGTGCCAGCAGCGGCCCCGGGACAGGGCAAGAGACCCAGTACTTC. This sequence encodes CASSGPGTGQETQYF.

The chain joins TRBV27 to TRBJ2-5; a possible D gene is TRBD1 (5 bases). The DNA end favors TRBJ2-7, so the J call may be wrong. Looked up from germline, CDR1 is MNHEY and CDR2 is SMNVEV (reference sequence). The CDR3 runs 14 residues. Here the CDR3 reads CASSFSRATYEQYF. The CDR3 DNA reads as TGTGCCAGCAGTTTCTCCAGGGCGACCTACGAGCAGTACTTC.

The chain couples TRBV15 to TRBJ1-1, with a weak D call TRBD1 (6 bases). Trimming removed 5 bases at V and 4 bases at J, with 23 bases between. The CDR3 is 17 residues long. In germline, CDR1 is LNHNV, CDR2 YYDKDF (reference sequence). The CDR3 loop is CATSGRAGEVVGTEAFF. The CDR3, as DNA: TGTGCCACCAGCGGGAGGGCAGGGGAGGTAGTCGGCACTGAAGCTTTCTTT.

This rearrangement joins TRBV7-3 to TRBJ1-1; D is possibly TRBD1 (5 bases). Deletions cut 8 bases from V and 0 bases from J, with 10 bases between. The CDR3 spans 13 residues. Germline CDR1 is SGHTA and CDR2 is FQGTGA. CDR3 residues: CASGQTVNTEAFF. Here the CDR3 DNA reads TGTGCCAGCGGCCAGACAGTGAACACTGAAGCTTTCTTT.

The CDR3 DNA is TGCGCCAGCAGCCAAGATCAGGCTAACACAGATACGCAGTATTTT. Translating it yields CASSQDQANTDTQYF. The chain employs TRBV4-1 and TRBJ2-3; D gene uncertain. Per germline, CDR1 MGHRA and CDR2 YSYEKL. V lost 0 bases to trimming and J lost 2 bases, with 9 bases between them. This CDR3 comprises 15 residues.

V and J are TRBV2 and TRBJ2-3; 13 nucleotides align to TRBD2. The CDR3 covers 16 residues. Germline V gene lookup returns CDR1 SNHLY and CDR2 FYNNEI. Trimming at V came to 6 bases and at J to 1 base, leaving 4 bases not matched to a gene. CDR3 region: CASSTGTSGGTDTQYF. The CDR3 nucleotides are TGTGCCAGCAGCACCGGGACTAGCGGGGGCACAGATACGCAGTATTTT. The complete variable domain, with remaining parts taken from reference TRBV2 and TRBJ2-3, reads EPEVTQTPSHQVTQMGQEVILRCVPISNHLYFYWYRQILGQKVEFLVSFYNNEISEKSEIFDDQFSVERPDGSNFTLKIRSTKLEDSAMYFCASSTGTSGGTDTQYFGPGTRLTVL.

The J gene is TRBJ1-2, the V gene TRBV5-6; D is unclear. V lost 2 bases and J lost 2, with 7 bases in between. The CDR3 has 13 amino acids. Germline CDR1 reads SGHDT; CDR2 reads YYEEEE. This CDR3 reads CASSLSANYGYTF. The DNA of the CDR3 is TGTGCCAGCAGCTTATCGGCCAACTATGGCTACACCTTC.

The chain couples TRBV7-3 to TRBJ1-5; weak D call: TRBD1 (6 bases). Trimming removed 1 base at V and 7 bases at J, with 14 bases between. Germline-derived CDR1 and CDR2 are SGHTA and FQGTGA. This CDR3 region has 15 residues. CDR3 sequence: CASSLRSGVAQPQHF. DNA for the CDR3: TGTGCCAGCAGCTTAAGGTCAGGGGTAGCGCAGCCCCAGCATTTT.

The CDR3 DNA sequence: TGTGCCAGCAGCTTGCGACTAGCGGGGGGTTTCGGGGAGCTGTTTTTT. This gives the protein CASSLRLAGGFGELFF. The chain is built from TRBV7-2 and TRBJ2-2, with 13 bases aligning to TRBD2. The CDR3 loop spans 16 amino acids. Trimming took 3 bases from V and 7 from J; bases not matched to a gene: 5. Germline CDR1 SGHTA, CDR2 FQGNSA.

The CDR3 sequence is CASSPGTGRRGAVEQYF. CDR3 bases: TGTGCCAGCAGCCCAGGCACGGGCAGAAGGGGTGCGGTAGAGCAGTACTTC. V usage is TRBV7-2 and J usage is TRBJ2-7; tentative D call: TRBD1 (5 bases). CDR3 length equals 17 residues. V dropped 5 bases and J dropped 7 bases, with 27 bases sitting between them. The germline V gene has CDR1 SGHTA and CDR2 FQGNSA.

This clone is a singleton in its sample. This chain connects TRBV11-3 to TRBJ2-1; 7 positions agree with TRBD2. The CDR3 covers 15 residues. V shed 1 base, J shed 9 bases, and the junction held 9 bases outside the gene matches. CDR1 is SGHNT, CDR2 YENEEA, per germline. In DNA form, the CDR3 reads TGTGCCAGCAGCTTAGGTGGGGGATGGGAGGGTGAGCAGTTCTTC. It codes for CASSLGGGWEGEQFF.

The gene calls are TRBV7-2 and TRBJ1-2; 9 nucleotides line up with TRBD1. The CDR3 extends over 14 amino acids. CDR1 is SGHTA, CDR2 FQGNSA, per germline. V lost 3 bases and J lost 5; bases outside the gene matches: 4. The CDR3 bases are TGTGCCAGCAGCTTGCTAGGGACAGGGTATGGCTACACCTTC. Translation: CASSLLGTGYGYTF.

This chain links TRBV29-1 with TRBJ2-2; D is perhaps TRBD2 (7 bases). V dropped 4 bases and J dropped 6 bases, with 21 bases sitting between them. The germline V gene has CDR1 SQVTM and CDR2 ANQGSEA. CDR3 size: 16 residues. The CDR3 nucleotides are TGCAGCGTTGTCGAGTGGACTAGTGGGGGCGCCGGGGAGCTGTTTTTT. Protein product: CSVVEWTSGGAGELFF.

Details on this clone: A much larger clone lies a single base off, so this may be a read error. Other DNA sequences from this sample encode an identical CDR3 as well. The chain is built from TRBV7-2 and TRBJ1-6; possible D gene TRBD1, 5 bases. The CDR3 runs 13 residues. Germline loops: CDR1 SGHTA, CDR2 FQGNSA. The CDR3 sequence is CASSLEKGSPLHF. The CDR3 bases are TGTGCCAGTAGCTTAGAAAAGGGGTCACCCCTCCACTTT. The variable domain in full, completed from reference TRBV7-2 and TRBJ1-6, reads GAGVSQSPSNKVTEKGKDVELRCDPISGHTALYWYRQSLGQGLEFLIYFQGNSAPDKSGLPSDRFSAERTGGSVSTLTIQRTQQEDSAVYLCASSLEKGSPLHFGNGTRLTVT.

The J gene is TRBJ1-1, the V gene TRBV18; 7 bases map to TRBD1. The junction had 6 bases not matched to a gene; V was cut back by 5 bases and J by 3 bases. The germline CDR1 and CDR2 sequences are KGHSH and LQKENI. The length of the CDR3 is 14 residues. CDR3 loop: CASSSQGRDTEAFF. CDR3 nucleotide sequence: TGTGCCAGCTCATCACAGGGGAGGGACACTGAAGCTTTCTTT.

This chain connects TRBV6-6 to TRBJ1-6; 7 bases match TRBD1. Trimming at V came to 7 bases and at J to 14 bases, leaving 20 bases not matched to a gene. The CDR3 runs 16 residues. The germline gives CDR1 MNHNY, CDR2 SVGAGI (reference sequence). The CDR3 loop is CASIQPGGQLTLALHF. CDR3 DNA sequence: TGTGCCAGCATTCAACCTGGGGGACAGCTGACTTTAGCCCTCCACTTT.